The 14 T cell receptor beta chains listed next were all sequenced from one sample in a study of neurological immune-mediated disorders (dated by TCRdb to 2018 to 2020). The library was made by 5' RACE. Sequencing was carried out with an Illumina HiSeq 2500. Using fastp trimming at Q25 and MiXCR clonotype assembly, TCRdb reanalyzed the public sequencing data and kept in-frame beta chains. Rows are combined by CDR3 protein, so each entry shows the most common genes and DNA. Here the sample has tens of thousands of distinct CDR3 sequences; about a tenth occur a single time. The top ten constitute about 2% of the sample. Sequenced input: PBMCs. The receptors were sampled from a man aged 40-49 years in good health.

This clonotype was seen many times. The chain is built from TRBV7-9 and TRBJ2-1, with D perhaps matching TRBD2 (7 bases). The germline CDR1 and CDR2 sequences are SEHNR and FQNEAQ (reference sequence). Trimming shortened V by 5 bases and J by 7 bases, and 24 bases separated the two germline ends. This CDR3 contains 17 residues. For the CDR3, the DNA is TGTGCCAGCAGCCCGGGGGGTAGGGGGGACCGCCGGAATGAGCAGTTCTTC. Its translation is CASSPGGRGDRRNEQFF.

In its sample, this clonotype was seen many times. The chain carries TRBV3-1 and TRBJ1-5; D may be TRBD1 (6 bases). The CDR3 runs to 15 residues. The V gene's germline CDR1 is LGHDT and CDR2 YNNKEL (reference sequence). Between the trimmed V and J ends, which lost 0 bases and 5 bases, there was a span of 11 bases. The CDR3, as DNA: TGTGCCAGCAGCCAAGACGACAGGTGGGATCAGCCCCAGCATTTT. Protein: CASSQDDRWDQPQHF.

Regarding this clonotype: A much larger clone lies a single base off, so this may be a read error. The rearrangement uses TRBV20-1 and TRBJ2-5, with D possibly TRBD2 on 6 matching bases. Germline V gives CDR1 DFQATT, CDR2 SNEGSKA (reference sequence). This CDR3 comprises 14 residues. This chain's CDR3 is CSAEPSDVRETRYF. The CDR3 DNA sequence: TGCAGTGCTGAACCCTCGGACGTTCGGGAGACCCGGTACTTC.

In its sample, this clonotype was seen many times. V usage is TRBV5-1 and J usage is TRBJ1-3; 7 bases are a match to TRBD1. CDR3 length equals 16 residues. CDR1 is SGHRS and CDR2 is YFSETQ in the germline V gene. V lost 4 bases to trimming and J lost 0 bases; unmatched junction nucleotides: 7. The CDR3 spells CASSLGQAGSGNTIYF. DNA of the CDR3: TGCGCCAGCAGCCTCGGACAGGCTGGCTCTGGAAACACCATATATTTT.

Within the sample, this clonotype is medium-sized. This chain links TRBV7-2 with TRBJ2-1, with TRBD2 matching 7 bases. The CDR3 has 13 amino acids. Germline CDR1 is SGHTA and CDR2 is FQGNSA. Losses at the gene ends were 2 bases for V and 6 bases for J; bases not matched to a gene: 1. DNA of the CDR3: TGTGCCAGCAGCTTAAGCGGGGCCAATGAGCAGTTCTTC. This codes for CASSLSGANEQFF.

This clonotype was counted many times. The chain recombines TRBV9 with TRBJ2-2; 8 bases map to TRBD2. Trimming removed 4 bases from V and 2 bases from J; junction bases left unmatched: 13. The CDR3 is 18 residues long. Germline V gene data show CDR1 as SGDLS and CDR2 as YYNGEE. The CDR3 loop reads CASSPGELAGPNTGELFF. The CDR3 DNA follows: TGTGCCAGCAGCCCAGGGGAGCTAGCGGGTCCTAACACCGGGGAGCTGTTTTTT.

In its sample, this clonotype was seen many times. The V gene is TRBV27, the J gene TRBJ2-7; D is undetermined. Deletions cut 6 bases from V and 0 bases from J, with 15 bases between. There are 15 residues in the CDR3. Germline V CDR1 and CDR2: MNHEY, SMNVEV (reference sequence). CDR3 sequence: CASRFKMTGSYEQYF. The CDR3 bases are TGTGCCAGCAGATTTAAGATGACCGGCTCCTACGAGCAGTACTTC.

There are many counts of this clonotype. The J gene is TRBJ1-4, the V gene TRBV7-2; TRBD1 might be the D (5 bases). CDR1 and CDR2 (germline): SGHTA, FQGNSA. CDR3 size: 16 residues. The V gene lost 1 base and the J gene lost 4 bases, with 13 bases spanning the gap. CDR3 nucleotide sequence: TGTGCCAGCAGCTTAGGGGCAGGGAAGGGTAATGAAAAACTGTTTTTT. As protein: CASSLGAGKGNEKLFF.

This clonotype was found many times. The chain has TRBV6-6 and TRBJ2-2, with 8 nucleotides matching TRBD1. J lost 5 bases, V lost 4 bases, and 6 bases had no gene match. CDR3 length: 15 amino acids. Germline V gene data show CDR1 as MNHNY and CDR2 as SVGAGI (reference sequence). CDR3: CASSSDRVKTGELFF. The CDR3 DNA follows: TGTGCCAGCAGTTCGGACAGGGTGAAGACCGGGGAGCTGTTTTTT.

The table lists this clonotype with many counts. The chain couples TRBV25-1 to TRBJ2-5; tentative D call: TRBD1 (5 bases). Germline CDR1 is MGHDK and CDR2 is SYGVNS. Trimming removed 11 bases at V and 2 bases at J, with 12 bases between. This CDR3 region has 12 residues. The CDR3 here is CAPFAGQETQYF. In nucleotides, the CDR3 is TGTGCCCCCTTCGCAGGGCAAGAGACCCAGTACTTC.

This clonotype was recorded at least ten times. This chain uses TRBV6-5 with TRBJ1-4; D uncertain. CDR1 and CDR2 (germline): MNHEY, SVGAGI. Trimming removed 2 bases from V and 0 bases from J, with 7 bases in between. The CDR3 has 15 residues. CDR3 region: CASSYSPATNEKLFF. CDR3 nucleotide sequence: TGTGCCAGCAGTTACAGCCCGGCAACTAATGAAAAACTGTTTTTT.

This clonotype was seen repeatedly, ten times or more. V usage is TRBV7-9 and J usage is TRBJ1-3; D gene uncertain. In germline, CDR1 is SEHNR, CDR2 FQNEAQ (reference sequence). V was pared by 10 bases and J by 0 bases, with 13 bases between. This CDR3 comprises 14 residues. The CDR3 nucleotides read TGTGCCATTCACGAGGTCCGCTCTGGAAACACCATATATTTT. This translates into CAIHEVRSGNTIYF.

This clonotype was recorded many times. This rearrangement joins TRBV24-1 to TRBJ1-2; 9 bases are a match to TRBD1. The CDR3 length is 17 residues. Looked up from germline, CDR1 is KGHDR and CDR2 is SFDVKD. J gave up 4 bases and V 8 bases, and 16 bases lay outside the gene matches. The CDR3 protein is CATTFNRGRRGVYGYTF. Written as DNA, the CDR3 is TGTGCCACCACTTTCAACAGGGGGCGGAGAGGTGTCTATGGCTACACCTTC.

This clonotype occurred many times. This sequence joins TRBV12-3 or TRBV12-4 and TRBJ1-5, with D possibly matching TRBD1 (6 bases). This CDR3 has 14 residues. V dropped 5 bases and J dropped 4 bases, with 12 bases sitting between them. The CDR3 DNA reads TGTGCCAGCAGTAAGACAGGCCTAAATCAGCCCCAGCATTTT. Amino acids: CASSKTGLNQPQHF.